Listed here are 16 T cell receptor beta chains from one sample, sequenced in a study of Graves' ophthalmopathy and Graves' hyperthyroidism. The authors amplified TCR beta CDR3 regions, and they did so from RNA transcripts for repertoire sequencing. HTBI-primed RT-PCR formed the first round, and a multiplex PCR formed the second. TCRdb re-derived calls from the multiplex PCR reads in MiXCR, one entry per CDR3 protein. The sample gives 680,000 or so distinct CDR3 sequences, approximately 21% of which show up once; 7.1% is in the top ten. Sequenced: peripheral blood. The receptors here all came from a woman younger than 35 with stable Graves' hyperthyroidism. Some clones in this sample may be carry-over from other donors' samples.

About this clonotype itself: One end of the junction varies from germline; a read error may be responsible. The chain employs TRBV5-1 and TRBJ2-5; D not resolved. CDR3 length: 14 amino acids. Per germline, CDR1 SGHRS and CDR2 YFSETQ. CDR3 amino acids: CASSLVAKQDTRYF. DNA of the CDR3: TGCGCCAGCAGCTTGGTGGCAAAGCAGGATACCCGGTACTTC. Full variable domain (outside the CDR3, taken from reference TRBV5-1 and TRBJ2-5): KAGVTQTPRYLIKTRGQQVTLSCSPISGHRSVSWYQQTPGQGLQFLFEYFSETQRNKGNFPGRFSGRQFSNSRSEMNVSTLELGDSALYLCASSLVAKQDTRYFGPGTRLLVL.

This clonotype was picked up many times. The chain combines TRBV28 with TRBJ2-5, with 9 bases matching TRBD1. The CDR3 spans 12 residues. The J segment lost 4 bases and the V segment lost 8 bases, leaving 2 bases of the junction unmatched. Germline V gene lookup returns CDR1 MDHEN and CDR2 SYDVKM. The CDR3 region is CASGTGPETQYF. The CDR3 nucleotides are TGTGCCAGCGGGACAGGGCCAGAGACCCAGTACTTC.

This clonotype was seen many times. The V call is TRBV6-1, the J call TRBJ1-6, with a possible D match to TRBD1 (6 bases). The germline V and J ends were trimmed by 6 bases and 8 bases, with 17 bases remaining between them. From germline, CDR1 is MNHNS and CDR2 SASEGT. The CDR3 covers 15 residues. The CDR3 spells CASSPIRGGDSPLHF. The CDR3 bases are TGTGCCAGCAGCCCCATAAGGGGGGGCGATTCACCCCTCCACTTT.

CDR3 loop: CASSYGSLGYEQYF. The CDR3 DNA is TGTGCCAGCAGTTACGGGTCTTTGGGTTACGAGCAGTACTTC. The chain joins TRBV6-2 or TRBV6-3 to TRBJ2-7; D unresolved. The CDR3 spans 14 residues. V was pared by 2 bases and J by 4 bases, with 12 bases between. Germline CDR1 reads MNHEY; CDR2 reads SVGEGT.

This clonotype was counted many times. CDR3 protein: CASSSRGSVDEQYF. The DNA of the CDR3 is TGTGCCAGTAGTTCCCGCGGCTCGGTGGACGAGCAGTACTTC. The chain couples TRBV19 to TRBJ2-7, with unresolved D. Germline V gene sequence: CDR1 LNHDA, CDR2 SQIVND (reference sequence). The germline V and J ends were trimmed by 5 bases and 5 bases, with 16 bases remaining between them. The CDR3 loop spans 14 amino acids.

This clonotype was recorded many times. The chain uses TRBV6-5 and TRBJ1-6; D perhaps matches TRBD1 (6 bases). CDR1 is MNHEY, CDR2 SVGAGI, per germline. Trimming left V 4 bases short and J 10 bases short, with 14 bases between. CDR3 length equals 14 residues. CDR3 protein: CASSFQGTGSPLHF. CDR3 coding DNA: TGTGCCAGCAGTTTCCAGGGGACTGGCTCACCCCTCCACTTT.

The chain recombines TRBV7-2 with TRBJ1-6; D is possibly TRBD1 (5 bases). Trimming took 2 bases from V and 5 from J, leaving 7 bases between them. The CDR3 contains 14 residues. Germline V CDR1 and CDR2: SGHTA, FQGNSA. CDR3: CASSLNRHNSPLHF. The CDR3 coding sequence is TGTGCCAGCAGCTTAAACAGGCATAATTCACCCCTCCACTTT.

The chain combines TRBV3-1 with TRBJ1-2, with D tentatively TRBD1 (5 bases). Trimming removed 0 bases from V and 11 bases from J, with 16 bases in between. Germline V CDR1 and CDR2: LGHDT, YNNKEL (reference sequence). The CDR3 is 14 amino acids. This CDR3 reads CASSQELGQEGYTF. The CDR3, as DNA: TGTGCCAGCAGCCAAGAATTAGGCCAGGAGGGGTACACCTTC.

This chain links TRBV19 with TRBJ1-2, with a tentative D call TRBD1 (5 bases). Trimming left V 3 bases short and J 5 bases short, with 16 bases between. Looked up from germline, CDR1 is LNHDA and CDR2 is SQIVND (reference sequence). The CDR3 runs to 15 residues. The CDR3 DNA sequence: TGTGCCAGTAGTATCCCGATGCCTCCAGGGTATGGCTACACCTTC. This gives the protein CASSIPMPPGYGYTF.

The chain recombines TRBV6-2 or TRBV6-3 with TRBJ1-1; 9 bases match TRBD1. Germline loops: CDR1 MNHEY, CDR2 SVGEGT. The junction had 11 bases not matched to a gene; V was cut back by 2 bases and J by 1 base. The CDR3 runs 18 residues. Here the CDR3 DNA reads TGTGCCAGCAGTTACACACCGGGTAACAGGGGGCGGAACACTGAAGCTTTCTTT. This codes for CASSYTPGNRGRNTEAFF.

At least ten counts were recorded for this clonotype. CDR3 DNA sequence: TGTGCCAGCAGTTTACGCACTGAAGCTTTCTTT. Translating gives CASSLRTEAFF. The chain couples TRBV12-3 or TRBV12-4 to TRBJ1-1, with no clear D. CDR3 length: 11 amino acids. Trimming pared 2 bases from V and 4 bases from J, leaving 2 bases between.

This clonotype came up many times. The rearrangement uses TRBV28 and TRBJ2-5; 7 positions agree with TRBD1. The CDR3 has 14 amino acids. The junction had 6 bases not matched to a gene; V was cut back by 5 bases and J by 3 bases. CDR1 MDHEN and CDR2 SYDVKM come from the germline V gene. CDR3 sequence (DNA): TGTGCCAGCAGTCCCTCCGGGACAGAAGAGACCCAGTACTTC. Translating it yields CASSPSGTEETQYF.

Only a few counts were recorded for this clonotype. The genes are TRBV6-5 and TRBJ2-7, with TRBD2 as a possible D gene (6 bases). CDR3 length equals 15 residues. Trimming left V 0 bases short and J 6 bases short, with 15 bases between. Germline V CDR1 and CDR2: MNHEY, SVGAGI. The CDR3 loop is CASSYSRDSSGEQYF. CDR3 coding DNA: TGTGCCAGCAGTTACTCGAGGGACTCCTCCGGCGAGCAGTACTTC.

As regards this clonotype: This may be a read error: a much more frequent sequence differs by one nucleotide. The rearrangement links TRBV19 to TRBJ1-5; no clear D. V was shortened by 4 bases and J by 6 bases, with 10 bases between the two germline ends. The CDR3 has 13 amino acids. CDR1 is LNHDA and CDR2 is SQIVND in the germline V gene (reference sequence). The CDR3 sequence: CASSTTSLQPQHF. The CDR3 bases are TGTGCCAGTAGTACGACATCGCTTCAGCCCCAGCATTTT.

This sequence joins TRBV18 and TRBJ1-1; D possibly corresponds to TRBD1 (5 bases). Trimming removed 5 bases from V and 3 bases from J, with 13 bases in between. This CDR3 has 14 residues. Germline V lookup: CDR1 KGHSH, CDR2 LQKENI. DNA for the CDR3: TGTGCCAGCTCAACGGGGGGATTAGACACTGAAGCTTTCTTT. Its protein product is CASSTGGLDTEAFF.

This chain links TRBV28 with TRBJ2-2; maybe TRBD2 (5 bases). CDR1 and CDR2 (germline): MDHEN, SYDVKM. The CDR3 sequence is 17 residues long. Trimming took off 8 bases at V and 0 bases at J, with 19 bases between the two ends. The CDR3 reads CASQWGVANPNTGELFF. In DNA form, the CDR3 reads TGTGCCAGCCAATGGGGAGTAGCGAATCCGAACACCGGGGAGCTGTTTTTT.